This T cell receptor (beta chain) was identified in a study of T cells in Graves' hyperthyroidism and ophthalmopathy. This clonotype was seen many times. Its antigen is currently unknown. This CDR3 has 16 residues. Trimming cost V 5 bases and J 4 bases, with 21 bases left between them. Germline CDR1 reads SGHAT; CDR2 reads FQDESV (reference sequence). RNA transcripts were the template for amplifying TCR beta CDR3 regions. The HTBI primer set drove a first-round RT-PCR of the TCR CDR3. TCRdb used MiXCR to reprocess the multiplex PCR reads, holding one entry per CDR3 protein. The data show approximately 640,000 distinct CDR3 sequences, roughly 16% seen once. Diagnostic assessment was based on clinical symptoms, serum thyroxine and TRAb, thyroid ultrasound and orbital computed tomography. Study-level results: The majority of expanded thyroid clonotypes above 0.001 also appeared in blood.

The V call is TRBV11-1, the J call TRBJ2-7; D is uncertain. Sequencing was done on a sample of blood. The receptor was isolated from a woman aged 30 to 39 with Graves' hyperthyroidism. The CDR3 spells CASSRAERASSYEQYF. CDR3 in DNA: TGTGCCAGCAGCAGAGCCGAACGGGCCTCCTCTTACGAGCAGTACTTC.